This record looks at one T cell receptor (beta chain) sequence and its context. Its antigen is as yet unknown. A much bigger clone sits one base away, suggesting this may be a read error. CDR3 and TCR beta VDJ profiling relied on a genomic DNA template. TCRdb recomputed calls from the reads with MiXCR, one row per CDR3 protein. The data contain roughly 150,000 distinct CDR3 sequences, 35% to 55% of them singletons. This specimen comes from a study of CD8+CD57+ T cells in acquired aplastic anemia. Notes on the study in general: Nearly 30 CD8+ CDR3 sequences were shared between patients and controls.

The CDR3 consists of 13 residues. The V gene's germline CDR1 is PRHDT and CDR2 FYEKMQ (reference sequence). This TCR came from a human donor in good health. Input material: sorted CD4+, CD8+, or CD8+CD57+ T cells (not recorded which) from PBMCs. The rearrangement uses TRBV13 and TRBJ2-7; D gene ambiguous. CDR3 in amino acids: CARSHTNSYEQYF. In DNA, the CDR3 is TGTGCCCGCAGCCATACTAACTCCTACGAGCAGTACTTC.